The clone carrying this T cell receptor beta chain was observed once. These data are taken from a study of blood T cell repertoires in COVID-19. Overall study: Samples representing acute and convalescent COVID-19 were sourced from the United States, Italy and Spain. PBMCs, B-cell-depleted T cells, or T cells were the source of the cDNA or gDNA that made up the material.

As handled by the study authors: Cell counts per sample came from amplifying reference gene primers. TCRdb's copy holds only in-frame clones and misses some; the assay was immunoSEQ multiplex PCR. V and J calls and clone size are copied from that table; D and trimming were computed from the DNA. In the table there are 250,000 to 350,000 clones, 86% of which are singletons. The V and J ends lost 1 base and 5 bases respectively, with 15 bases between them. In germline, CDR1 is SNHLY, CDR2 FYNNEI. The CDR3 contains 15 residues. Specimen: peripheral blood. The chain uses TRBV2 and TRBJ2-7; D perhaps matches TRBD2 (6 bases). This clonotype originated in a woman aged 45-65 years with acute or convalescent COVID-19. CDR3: CASSEDAIGGDEQYF. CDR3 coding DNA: TGTGCCAGCAGTGAAGACGCGATCGGGGGTGACGAGCAGTACTTC.